Sequencing of this T cell receptor beta chain was carried out in a study of breast tumors, draining lymph nodes, adjacent tissues. Study-wide findings and caveats: The lymph node origin of tumor T cells was framed as consistent with a hypothesis, not demonstrated. Luminal-like breast cancer showed significantly higher tumor–nontumor repertoire similarity than basal-like. Compared with lymph nodes, tumors were less diverse; compared with nontumor tissue, more. Data fit most tumor T cells coming from lymph node, expanding in tumor.

Comments on this clonotype: Its antigen is unidentified.

One entry per CDR3 protein results from TCRdb running MiXCR on the multiplex PCR reads. In the table there are more than 50,000 distinct CDR3 sequences, roughly 41% of which are singletons. This sequence originates from a female donor with breast cancer. Some clones in this sample may be carry-over from other donors' samples. The specimen sequenced was breast tumor tissue.

The CDR3 DNA reads as TGTGCCAGCAGCCCGGACGGGGGGATCGAAAAACTGTTTTTT. It specifies CASSPDGGIEKLFF. The rearrangement links TRBV7-9 to TRBJ1-4; tentatively, D is TRBD1 (5 bases). The CDR3 runs to 14 residues. In germline, CDR1 is SEHNR, CDR2 FQNEAQ (reference sequence). Trimming pared 5 bases from V and 8 bases from J, leaving 15 bases between.